The sequence of this TCR beta chain was determined in a study of shared clonotypes between healthy human individuals. General study points: Sampling covered blood only; tissue repertoires likely differ.

Trimming took 1 base from V and 4 from J, leaving 7 bases between them. Germline V gene lookup returns CDR1 SEHNR and CDR2 FQNEAQ (reference sequence). The CDR3 extends over 13 amino acids. Unsorted PBMC replicate PCRs drew on 300 ng DNA, representing some 28,000 T cell genomes. The protocol was immunoSEQ multiplex PCR, while the TCRdb copy is restricted to in-frame clones and leaves out a portion. Here the sample spans 450,000 or so clones, more than 70% being singletons. Healthy adults negative for HIV, lacking recent acute infections or vaccinations, served as donors. As concerns this clone: The antigen is not known. The sample has other DNA sequences that encode this CDR3 too.

The chain combines TRBV7-9 with TRBJ1-2; D uncertain. Specimen: PBMCs. This TCR was sampled from a woman between 40 and 55 years old in good health. Some clones in this sample may be carry-over from other donors' samples. Here the CDR3 reads CASSLGAGYGYTF. The CDR3 bases are TGTGCCAGCAGCTTAGGGGCTGGCTATGGCTACACCTTC.